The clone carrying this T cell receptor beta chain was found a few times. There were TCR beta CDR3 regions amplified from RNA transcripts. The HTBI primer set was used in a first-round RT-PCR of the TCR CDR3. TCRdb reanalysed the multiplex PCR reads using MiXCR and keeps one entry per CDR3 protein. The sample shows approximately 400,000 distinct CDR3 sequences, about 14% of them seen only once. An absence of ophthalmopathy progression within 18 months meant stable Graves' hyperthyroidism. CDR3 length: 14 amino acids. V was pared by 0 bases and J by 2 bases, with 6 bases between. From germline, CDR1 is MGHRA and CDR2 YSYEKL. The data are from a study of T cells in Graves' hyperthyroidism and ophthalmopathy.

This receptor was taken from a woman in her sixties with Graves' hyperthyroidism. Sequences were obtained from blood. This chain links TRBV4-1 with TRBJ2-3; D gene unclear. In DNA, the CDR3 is TGCGCCAGCAGCCAAGATTTCCTCACAGATACGCAGTATTTT. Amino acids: CASSQDFLTDTQYF.